This T cell receptor (beta chain) was recovered during a study of T cell repertoires in cytomegalovirus infection. General study findings and limits: In two of eight donors, the top clonotype was HLA-C-restricted CMV-specific.

Concerning this clonotype: Its target is not known.

Each CDR3 protein gets one entry after TCRdb re-called the reads with MiXCR. This table holds just under 550,000 distinct CDR3 sequences, approximately 26% found once. Trimming took 5 bases from V and 6 from J, leaving 10 bases between them. The CDR3 extends over 13 amino acids. Per germline, CDR1 MNHEY and CDR2 SMNVEV (reference sequence). This receptor was obtained from a human donor in good health (CMV status not recorded). Some clones in this sample may be carry-over from other donors' samples. The specimen was PBMCs. This chain links TRBV27 with TRBJ2-2; TRBD2 might be the D (5 bases). The CDR3 sequence is CASSISVAGELFF. Here the CDR3 DNA reads TGTGCCAGCAGTATTAGCGTCGCCGGGGAGCTGTTTTTT.